This T cell receptor (beta chain) originates from a study of human T cells and chemical hapten exposure. Study in general: Upper inner arm skin measuring roughly 2 cm by roughly 2 cm received 2% DPC for sensitization. Diphenylcyclopropenone was applied weekly to patients' scalps across the roughly 23-week study.

The time point was: patch test 2, 6 weeks after DPC sensitization. Noted treatment: therapeutic diphenylcyclopropenone sensitization with weekly scalp DPC. The CDR3 sequence is 16 residues long. Germline V CDR1 and CDR2: LGHDT, YNNKEL (reference sequence). V was pared by 4 bases and J by 2 bases, with 18 bases between. TCRdb re-called the RACE reads through MiXCR, storing one row per CDR3 protein. The sample includes approximately 89,000 distinct CDR3 sequences, 9.5% to 13% of them seen just once. This clonotype occurred a few times. The receptor's source is a woman aged 30 to 39 with alopecia areata. Some clones in this sample may be carry-over from other donors' samples. V usage is TRBV3-1 and J usage is TRBJ2-7, with D perhaps matching TRBD1 (6 bases). Sample: whole blood, taken in connection with sensitization to the hapten diphenylcyclopropenone (DPC). The CDR3 sequence is CASSLGGADLTYEQYF. DNA of the CDR3: TGTGCCAGCAGCCTAGGGGGAGCGGATTTAACCTACGAGCAGTACTTC.